This T cell receptor (beta chain) was documented in a study of beta chain features in type 1 diabetes. Purities over 95% were achieved in all sorted populations. General study findings and limits: Cells expressing TCR highly could be over-represented by cDNA sequencing.

Turning to this clone: Its specificity is unknown.

Expressed TCRB transcripts got sequenced, as all isolated RNA was reverse transcribed. Assay: immunoSEQ multiplex PCR; the TCRdb copy retains only in-frame clones and omits some. The sample lists some 900,000 clones; roughly 17% were seen once. Per germline, CDR1 MDHEN and CDR2 SYDVKM. V lost 11 bases to trimming and J lost 3 bases, with 17 bases between them. This CDR3 has 13 amino acids. Source material: naive CD4+ T cells from blood. The chain couples TRBV28 to TRBJ2-7, with a weak D call TRBD2 (6 bases). This sequence originates from a woman aged 18-35 years in good health. CDR3 loop: CALGGTGVYEQYF. As DNA, the CDR3 is TGTGCCCTGGGGGGAACTGGGGTCTACGAGCAGTACTTC.